Following are 14 T cell receptor beta chains from one sample sequenced in a study of T cells after yellow fever vaccination. From the 5' RACE reads, TCRdb called clonotypes with MiXCR, one entry per CDR3 protein. The repertoire holds about 300,000 distinct CDR3 sequences, with roughly 9% as singletons. Sequencing was performed on CD4+ T cells sorted from PBMCs, taken 5 days after the yellow fever booster vaccination. The receptors here all came from a man aged 18 to 30 who received the YFV17D yellow fever vaccine.

This chain uses TRBV19 with TRBJ1-5, with TRBD1 as a possible D gene (6 bases). This CDR3 is 16 amino acids long. Trimming removed 1 base from V and 4 bases from J, with 14 bases in between. Germline assignment: CDR1 LNHDA and CDR2 SQIVND (reference sequence). In DNA form, the CDR3 reads TGTGCCAGTAGTATAGGGGGGGCAGTACGGAATCAGCCCCAGCATTTT. As protein: CASSIGGAVRNQPQHF.

This clonotype has just a few counts. The rearrangement uses TRBV12-3 or TRBV12-4 and TRBJ2-5; D gene uncertain. The CDR3 spans 12 residues. Trimming left V 4 bases short and J 4 bases short, with 7 bases between. This CDR3 reads CASSWGLETQYF. The CDR3 nucleotides are TGTGCCAGCAGTTGGGGTTTAGAGACCCAGTACTTC.

This clonotype has ten or more counts. Here the CDR3 reads CASSQPGQGYEQYF. Written as DNA, the CDR3 is TGTGCCAGCAGTCAACCGGGACAGGGTTACGAGCAGTACTTC. The chain recombines TRBV7-2 with TRBJ2-7; 9 bases align to TRBD1. Germline trimming cut 6 bases from V and 4 bases from J; bases unmatched to any gene: 7. The CDR3 runs 14 residues. Germline CDR1 and CDR2: SGHTA and FQGNSA.

At least ten counts were recorded for this clonotype. The rearrangement joins TRBV5-1 to TRBJ2-4, with TRBD2 as a possible D gene (5 bases). Germline-derived CDR1 and CDR2 are SGHRS and YFSETQ. The CDR3 totals 14 residues. The V gene lost 0 bases and the J gene lost 4 bases, with 8 bases spanning the gap. CDR3 amino acids: CASSLALGKNIQYF. The CDR3 nucleotides are TGCGCCAGCAGCTTGGCACTAGGAAAAAACATTCAGTACTTC. The whole variable domain, filled in from reference TRBV5-1 and TRBJ2-4, reads KAGVTQTPRYLIKTRGQQVTLSCSPISGHRSVSWYQQTPGQGLQFLFEYFSETQRNKGNFPGRFSGRQFSNSRSEMNVSTLELGDSALYLCASSLALGKNIQYFGAGTRLSVL.

This chain links TRBV10-2 with TRBJ2-2; D may be TRBD1 or TRBD2 (6 bases each). Germline V gene data show CDR1 as WSHSY and CDR2 as SAAADI. The CDR3 spans 16 residues. Trimming left V 3 bases short and J 4 bases short, with 15 bases between. The CDR3, as DNA: TGCGCCAGCAGTGATCCCCCCGGGGGCTCCACCGGGGAGCTGTTTTTT. Its translation: CASSDPPGGSTGELFF.

The chain is built from TRBV5-6 and TRBJ2-3; D perhaps matches TRBD2 (5 bases). This CDR3 is built from 14 residues. Germline V gene sequence: CDR1 SGHDT, CDR2 YYEEEE. Trimming stripped 3 bases from V and 0 bases from J, with 8 bases between. The CDR3 here is CASSWAGSTDTQYF. In DNA form, the CDR3 reads TGTGCCAGCAGCTGGGCGGGTAGCACAGATACGCAGTATTTT.

This clonotype came up many times. The chain is built from TRBV7-8 and TRBJ2-3, with 10 bases matching TRBD2. The CDR3 is made up of 16 amino acids. Germline trimming cut 1 base from V and 6 bases from J; bases unmatched to any gene: 7. Germline V gene data show CDR1 as SGHVS and CDR2 as FQNEAQ. The CDR3 loop reads CASSLVSGGFLDTQYF. For the CDR3, the DNA is TGTGCCAGCAGCTTAGTTAGCGGGGGGTTCTTGGATACGCAGTATTTT.

This clonotype was seen a handful of times. This chain uses TRBV4-1 with TRBJ2-4; D perhaps matches TRBD2 (6 bases). CDR1 is MGHRA and CDR2 is YSYEKL in the germline V gene. The ends were cut back, 4 bases at V and 9 bases at J, with 28 bases in the middle. The CDR3 contains 18 residues. In DNA form, the CDR3 reads TGCGCCAGCAGCCCCGGGAGCCCCCACGGGCGGATTGGGAGCATTCAGTACTTC. Its translation: CASSPGSPHGRIGSIQYF.

This clonotype has only a few counts. V is TRBV12-3 or TRBV12-4 and J is TRBJ1-4; no definite D call. The CDR3 sequence is 13 residues long. Trimming removed 2 bases from V and 7 bases from J, with 8 bases in between. CDR3 sequence reads: CASSLLRFEKLFF. CDR3 DNA sequence: TGTGCCAGCAGTTTACTGAGGTTTGAAAAACTGTTTTTT.

The table lists this clonotype with many counts. This chain joins TRBV5-1 and TRBJ2-3; a possible D gene is TRBD1 (6 bases). The CDR3 has 14 residues. V was pared by 3 bases and J by 2 bases, with 10 bases between. CDR1 and CDR2 from the germline V gene are SGHRS and YFSETQ. The CDR3 reads CASSSGQNTDTQYF. The CDR3 DNA follows: TGCGCCAGCAGCTCGGGACAAAACACAGATACGCAGTATTTT.

The CDR3 coding sequence is TGTGCCAGCAGTTTAGACTCGGGGGGAGAGACCCAGTACTTC. This encodes CASSLDSGGETQYF. The chain joins TRBV12-3 or TRBV12-4 to TRBJ2-5, with TRBD2 matching 7 bases. With 1 base clipped from V and 4 bases from J, the junction kept 3 bases outside the gene matches. This CDR3 has 14 amino acids.

The chain uses TRBV5-1 and TRBJ2-1; tentative D call: TRBD2 (5 bases). Germline V gives CDR1 SGHRS, CDR2 YFSETQ. CDR3 size: 16 residues. V was shortened by 4 bases and J by 0 bases, with 14 bases between the two germline ends. CDR3 amino acids: CASSQPGKSSYNEQFF. CDR3 sequence (DNA): TGCGCCAGCAGCCAACCGGGAAAGAGCTCCTACAATGAGCAGTTCTTC.

The chain uses TRBV5-1 and TRBJ2-5; 7 positions agree with TRBD1. Per germline, CDR1 SGHRS and CDR2 YFSETQ. J was trimmed by 6 bases and V by 4 bases; bases with no gene match: 6. This CDR3 is 13 amino acids long. CDR3 protein: CASSAGTDQTQYF. In nucleotides, the CDR3 is TGCGCCAGCAGCGCCGGGACAGATCAGACCCAGTACTTC. The entire variable domain, with the rest obtained from reference TRBV5-1 and TRBJ2-5, is as follows: KAGVTQTPRYLIKTRGQQVTLSCSPISGHRSVSWYQQTPGQGLQFLFEYFSETQRNKGNFPGRFSGRQFSNSRSEMNVSTLELGDSALYLCASSAGTDQTQYFGPGTRLLVL.

This clonotype was seen many times. The J gene is TRBJ1-6, the V gene TRBV3-1; D ambiguous. CDR1 LGHDT and CDR2 YNNKEL come from the germline V gene (reference sequence). V shed 4 bases and J shed 5 bases, with 6 bases lying between them. The CDR3 runs 13 residues. Written as DNA, the CDR3 is TGTGCCAGCAGCCTTACTGATAATTCACCCCTCCACTTT. Translation gives CASSLTDNSPLHF.